These 3 T cell receptor beta chains share one sample of origin, sequenced in a study of blood T cell repertoires in COVID-19. The method was immunoSEQ multiplex PCR; TCRdb's version includes in-frame clones alone and lacks a portion of them. This table has over 100,000 clones, about 89% appearing once. The specimen sequenced was peripheral blood. The receptors stem from a human donor in a cohort sampled during active COVID-19.

The chain recombines TRBV5-4 with TRBJ2-7, with 8 positions matching TRBD1. The CDR3 extends over 15 amino acids. V gave up 0 bases and J gave up 5 bases; unmatched junction bases: 7. Germline CDR1 SGHNT, CDR2 YYREEE (reference sequence). The CDR3 loop is CASSLGTGLSHEQYF. The DNA of the CDR3 is TGTGCCAGCAGCTTGGGGACAGGGTTATCTCACGAGCAGTACTTC.

The table lists this clone with a count of one. This sequence joins TRBV11-2 and TRBJ2-1, with 13 bases identical to TRBD2. The CDR3 extends over 17 amino acids. Germline V gives CDR1 SGHAT, CDR2 FQNNGV. The V segment lost 5 bases and the J segment 7 bases; nucleotides outside the gene matches: 11. CDR3 DNA: TGTGCCAGCAGCACCACCCGGACTAGCGGGGGCCTTAATGAGCAGTTCTTC. Translating it yields CASSTTRTSGGLNEQFF.

V gene TRBV5-4 combines with J gene TRBJ2-2; 7 bases fit TRBD1. V was pared by 3 bases and J by 5 bases, with 10 bases of the junction left unmatched. Looked up from germline, CDR1 is SGHNT and CDR2 is YYREEE (reference sequence). This CDR3 has 16 residues. CDR3 loop: CASSSYRGVDTGELFF. CDR3 bases: TGTGCCAGCAGCTCATACAGGGGCGTTGATACCGGGGAGCTGTTTTTT.